This T cell receptor (beta chain) was documented in a study of a mutant IDH1 vaccine in newly diagnosed glioma. Turning to the study itself: The first vaccination came 4-6 weeks after radiotherapy alone, or with temozolomide cycles. Patients got radiotherapy, temozolomide, or both beforehand, and most got both. Broader study findings: It was more than 80% of patients that developed vaccine-induced immune responses.

Assay used: immunoSEQ multiplex PCR; TCRdb lists only in-frame clones, some missing. The repertoire has around 30,000 clones, 80% to 85% of them found once; the top ten carry roughly 7.1%. In its sample, this clone ranks as medium-sized. The antigen remains unidentified. Other DNA sequences in the same sample also yield this CDR3. As for time point: week 35, safety follow-up. Vaccination comprised doses that each held 300 ug of mutant IDH1 20-mer peptide, plus topical imiquimod. Administration of eight vaccinations to patients took place in weeks 1, 3, 5, 7, 11, 15, 19, 23. The CDR3 totals 16 residues. V shed 3 bases, J shed 1 base, and the junction held 9 bases outside the gene matches. Germline lookup yields CDR1 LGHNA and CDR2 YSLEER.

The receptor comes from a woman between 18 and 30 years old with glioma. The material sequenced was PBMCs, taken from a glioma patient whose treatment included an IDH1 peptide vaccine. The genes are TRBV4-3 and TRBJ2-7; 7 bases align to TRBD1. CDR3: CASSHSATGESYEQYF. For the CDR3, the DNA is TGCGCCAGCAGCCATTCGGCCACAGGGGAGTCCTACGAGCAGTACTTC.